This T cell receptor beta chain originates from a study of identical twins. Study-level findings and limits: A partial confounding effect on zero-insertion analyses could come from invariant MAIT and iNKT cells. Out-of-frame TCR alpha sharing observed in monozygotic twins exceeded model estimates. The study reached conclusions through statistical analysis that was cross-sectional, not following the same donors.

After removal of 6 bases from V and 0 bases from J, the junction contained 8 bases not matched to a gene. CDR3 size: 17 residues. Per germline, CDR1 SGHTA and CDR2 FQGTGA. This clonotype was observed a few times. Its antigen is unknown. TCRdb itself ran the 5' RACE reads through MiXCR, one entry per CDR3 protein. Of hundreds of thousands of distinct CDR3 sequences in the sample, roughly 6.2% were seen once. The chain has TRBV7-3 and TRBJ2-6; 7 nucleotides line up with TRBD1. The specimen sequenced was naive T cells sorted from blood. The receptor was isolated from a man between 18 and 35 years old in good health. The CDR3 loop reads CASSPMGQTSGANVLTF. The CDR3 DNA is TGTGCCAGCAGTCCAATGGGACAGACCTCTGGGGCCAACGTCCTGACTTTC.